These 4 T cell receptor beta chains share one sample of origin, sequenced in a study of beta chain features in type 1 diabetes. Study-wide points: Within each of all four CD4+ subsets, Type 1 diabetes patients had TCRB CDR3s that were moderately but significantly shorter.

Expressed TCRB transcripts were sequenced because the entire RNA isolate underwent reverse transcription. TCRdb's copy holds only in-frame clones and misses some; the assay was immunoSEQ multiplex PCR. The data contain about 640,000 clones, roughly an eighth of them singletons. These receptors have no known antigen. The specimen was naive CD4+ T cells from blood. The source of these receptors is a man aged 25 to 45 with type 1 diabetes.

This clone came up a few times. The V and J genes are TRBV7-9 and TRBJ2-1, with 11 bases that match TRBD2. The CDR3 has 15 amino acids. Germline CDR1 SEHNR, CDR2 FQNEAQ (reference sequence). V dropped 3 bases and J dropped 4; count of bases not matched to a gene: 2. The CDR3 DNA reads TGTGCCAGCAGCTTCGCTAGCGGGGGGTACAATGAGCAGTTCTTC. Protein sequence: CASSFASGGYNEQFF.

This clone was detected only a few times. J is TRBJ1-6 and V is TRBV28, with D tentatively TRBD1 (5 bases). V dropped 8 bases and J dropped 0 bases, with 14 bases sitting between them. Germline lookup yields CDR1 MDHEN and CDR2 SYDVKM. This CDR3 is 16 amino acids long. CDR3: CASYGEGSSYNSPLHF. The CDR3 nucleotides read TGTGCCAGCTATGGGGAGGGGAGCTCCTATAATTCACCCCTCCACTTT.

This clone was seen more than once but under ten times. The CDR3 here is CASSPHREDEKLFF. In DNA, the CDR3 is TGTGCCAGCAGTCCCCACAGGGAGGATGAAAAACTGTTTTTT. This rearrangement joins TRBV27 to TRBJ1-4; tentative D call: TRBD1 (6 bases). V lost 5 bases, J lost 6 bases, and 13 bases lay in between. CDR3 size: 14 residues. Per germline, CDR1 MNHEY and CDR2 SMNVEV (reference sequence).

This sequence joins TRBV5-4 and TRBJ2-7; TRBD1 matches at 8 bases. The CDR3 is made up of 14 amino acids. Germline V gene lookup returns CDR1 SGHNT and CDR2 YYREEE (reference sequence). V trimming: 4 bases; J trimming: 3 bases; junction bases outside the gene matches: 6. The CDR3 reads CASSLQGVFYEQYF. CDR3 bases: TGTGCCAGCAGCCTACAGGGGGTTTTCTACGAGCAGTACTTC.